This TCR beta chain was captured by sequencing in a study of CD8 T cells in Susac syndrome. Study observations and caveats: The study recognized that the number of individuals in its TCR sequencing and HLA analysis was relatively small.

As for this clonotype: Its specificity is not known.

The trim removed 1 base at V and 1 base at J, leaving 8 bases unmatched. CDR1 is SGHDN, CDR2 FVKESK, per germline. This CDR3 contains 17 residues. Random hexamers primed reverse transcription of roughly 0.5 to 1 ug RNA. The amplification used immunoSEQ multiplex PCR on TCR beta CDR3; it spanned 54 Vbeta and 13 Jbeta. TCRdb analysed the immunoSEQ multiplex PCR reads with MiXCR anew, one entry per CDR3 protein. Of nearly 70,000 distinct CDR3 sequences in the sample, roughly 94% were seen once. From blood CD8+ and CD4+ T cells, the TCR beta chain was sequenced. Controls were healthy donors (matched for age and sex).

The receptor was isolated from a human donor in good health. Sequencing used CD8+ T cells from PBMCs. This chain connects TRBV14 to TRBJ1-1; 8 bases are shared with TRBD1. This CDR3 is CASSQVGQGAQNTEAFF. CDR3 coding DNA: TGTGCCAGCAGCCAAGTCGGGCAGGGGGCTCAGAACACTGAAGCTTTCTTT.